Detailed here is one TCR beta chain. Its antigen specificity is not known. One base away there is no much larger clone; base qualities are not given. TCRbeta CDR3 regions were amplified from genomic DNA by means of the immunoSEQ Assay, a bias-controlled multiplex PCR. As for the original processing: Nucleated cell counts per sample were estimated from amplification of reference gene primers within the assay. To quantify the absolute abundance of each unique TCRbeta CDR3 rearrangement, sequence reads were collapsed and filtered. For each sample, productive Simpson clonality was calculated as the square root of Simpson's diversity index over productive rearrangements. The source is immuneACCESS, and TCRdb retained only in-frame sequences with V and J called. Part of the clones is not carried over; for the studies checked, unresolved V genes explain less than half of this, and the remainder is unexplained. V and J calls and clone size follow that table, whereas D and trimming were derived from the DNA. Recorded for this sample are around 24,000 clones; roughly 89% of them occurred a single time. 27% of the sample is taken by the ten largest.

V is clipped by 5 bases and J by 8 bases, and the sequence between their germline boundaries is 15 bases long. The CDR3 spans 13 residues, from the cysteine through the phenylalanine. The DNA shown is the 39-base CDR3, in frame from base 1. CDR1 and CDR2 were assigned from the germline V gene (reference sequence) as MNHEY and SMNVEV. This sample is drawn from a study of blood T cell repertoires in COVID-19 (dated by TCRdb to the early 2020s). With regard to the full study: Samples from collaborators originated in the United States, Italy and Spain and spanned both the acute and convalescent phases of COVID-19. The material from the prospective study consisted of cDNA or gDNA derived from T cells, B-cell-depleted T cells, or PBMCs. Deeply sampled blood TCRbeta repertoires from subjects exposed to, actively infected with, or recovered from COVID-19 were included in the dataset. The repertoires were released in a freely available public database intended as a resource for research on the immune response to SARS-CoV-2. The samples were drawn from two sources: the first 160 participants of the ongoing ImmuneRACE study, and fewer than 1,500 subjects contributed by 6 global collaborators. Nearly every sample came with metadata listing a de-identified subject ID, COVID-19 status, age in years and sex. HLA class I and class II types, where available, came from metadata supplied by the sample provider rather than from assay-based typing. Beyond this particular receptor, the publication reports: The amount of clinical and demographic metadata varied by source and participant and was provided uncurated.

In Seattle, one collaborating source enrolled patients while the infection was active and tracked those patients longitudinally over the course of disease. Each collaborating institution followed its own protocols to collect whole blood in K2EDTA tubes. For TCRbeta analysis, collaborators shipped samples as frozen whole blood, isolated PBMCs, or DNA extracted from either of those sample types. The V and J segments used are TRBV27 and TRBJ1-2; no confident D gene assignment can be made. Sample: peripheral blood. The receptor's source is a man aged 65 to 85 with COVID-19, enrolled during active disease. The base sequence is TGTGCCAGCAGTCCCGATTTCAGAGGGGGCTACACCTTC. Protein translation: CASSPDFRGGYTF.